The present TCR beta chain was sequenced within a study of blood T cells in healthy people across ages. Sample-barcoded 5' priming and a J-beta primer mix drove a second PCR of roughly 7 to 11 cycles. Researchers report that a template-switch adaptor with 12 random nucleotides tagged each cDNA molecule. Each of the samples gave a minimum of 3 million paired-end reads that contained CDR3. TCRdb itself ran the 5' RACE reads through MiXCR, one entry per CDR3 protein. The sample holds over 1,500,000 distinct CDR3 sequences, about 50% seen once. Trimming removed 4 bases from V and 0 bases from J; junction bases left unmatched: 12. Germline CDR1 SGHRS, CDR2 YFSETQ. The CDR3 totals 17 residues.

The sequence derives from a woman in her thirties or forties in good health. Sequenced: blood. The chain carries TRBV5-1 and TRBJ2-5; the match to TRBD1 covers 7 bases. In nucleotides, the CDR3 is TGCGCCAGCAGCCTCGATCGACAGGGCGTGTACCAAGAGACCCAGTACTTC. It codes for CASSLDRQGVYQETQYF.